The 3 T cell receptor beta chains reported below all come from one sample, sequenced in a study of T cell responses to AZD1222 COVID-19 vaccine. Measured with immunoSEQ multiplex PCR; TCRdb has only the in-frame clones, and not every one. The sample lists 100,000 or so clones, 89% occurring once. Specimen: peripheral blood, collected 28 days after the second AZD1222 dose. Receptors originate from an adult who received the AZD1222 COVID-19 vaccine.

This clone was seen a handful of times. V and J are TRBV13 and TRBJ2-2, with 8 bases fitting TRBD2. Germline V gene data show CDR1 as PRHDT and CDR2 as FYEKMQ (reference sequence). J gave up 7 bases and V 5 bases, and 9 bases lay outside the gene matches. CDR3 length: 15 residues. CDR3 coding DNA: TGTGCCAGCAGCCCCCGGGAGGGCCGTTTCGGGGAGCTGTTTTTT. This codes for CASSPREGRFGELFF. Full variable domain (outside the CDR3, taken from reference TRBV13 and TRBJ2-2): AAGVIQSPRHLIKEKRETATLKCYPIPRHDTVYWYQQGPGQDPQFLISFYEKMQSDKGSIPDRFSAQQFSDYHSELNMSSLELGDSALYFCASSPREGRFGELFFGEGSRLTVL.

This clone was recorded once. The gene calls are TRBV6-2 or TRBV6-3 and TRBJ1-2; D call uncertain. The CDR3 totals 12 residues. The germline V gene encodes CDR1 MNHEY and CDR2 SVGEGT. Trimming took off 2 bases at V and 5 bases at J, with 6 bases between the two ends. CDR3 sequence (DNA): TGTGCCAGCAGTTACGGGCGGTATGGCTACACCTTC. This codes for CASSYGRYGYTF.

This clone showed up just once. The CDR3 here is CASSSGGQGRNEQFF. For the CDR3, the DNA is TGTGCCAGCAGCTCGGGGGGACAGGGGAGAAATGAGCAGTTCTTC. The chain is built from TRBV28 and TRBJ2-1, with 10 bases identical to TRBD1. This CDR3 is built from 15 residues. The trim removed 6 bases at V and 7 bases at J, leaving 9 bases unmatched. Germline V gene data show CDR1 as MDHEN and CDR2 as SYDVKM.